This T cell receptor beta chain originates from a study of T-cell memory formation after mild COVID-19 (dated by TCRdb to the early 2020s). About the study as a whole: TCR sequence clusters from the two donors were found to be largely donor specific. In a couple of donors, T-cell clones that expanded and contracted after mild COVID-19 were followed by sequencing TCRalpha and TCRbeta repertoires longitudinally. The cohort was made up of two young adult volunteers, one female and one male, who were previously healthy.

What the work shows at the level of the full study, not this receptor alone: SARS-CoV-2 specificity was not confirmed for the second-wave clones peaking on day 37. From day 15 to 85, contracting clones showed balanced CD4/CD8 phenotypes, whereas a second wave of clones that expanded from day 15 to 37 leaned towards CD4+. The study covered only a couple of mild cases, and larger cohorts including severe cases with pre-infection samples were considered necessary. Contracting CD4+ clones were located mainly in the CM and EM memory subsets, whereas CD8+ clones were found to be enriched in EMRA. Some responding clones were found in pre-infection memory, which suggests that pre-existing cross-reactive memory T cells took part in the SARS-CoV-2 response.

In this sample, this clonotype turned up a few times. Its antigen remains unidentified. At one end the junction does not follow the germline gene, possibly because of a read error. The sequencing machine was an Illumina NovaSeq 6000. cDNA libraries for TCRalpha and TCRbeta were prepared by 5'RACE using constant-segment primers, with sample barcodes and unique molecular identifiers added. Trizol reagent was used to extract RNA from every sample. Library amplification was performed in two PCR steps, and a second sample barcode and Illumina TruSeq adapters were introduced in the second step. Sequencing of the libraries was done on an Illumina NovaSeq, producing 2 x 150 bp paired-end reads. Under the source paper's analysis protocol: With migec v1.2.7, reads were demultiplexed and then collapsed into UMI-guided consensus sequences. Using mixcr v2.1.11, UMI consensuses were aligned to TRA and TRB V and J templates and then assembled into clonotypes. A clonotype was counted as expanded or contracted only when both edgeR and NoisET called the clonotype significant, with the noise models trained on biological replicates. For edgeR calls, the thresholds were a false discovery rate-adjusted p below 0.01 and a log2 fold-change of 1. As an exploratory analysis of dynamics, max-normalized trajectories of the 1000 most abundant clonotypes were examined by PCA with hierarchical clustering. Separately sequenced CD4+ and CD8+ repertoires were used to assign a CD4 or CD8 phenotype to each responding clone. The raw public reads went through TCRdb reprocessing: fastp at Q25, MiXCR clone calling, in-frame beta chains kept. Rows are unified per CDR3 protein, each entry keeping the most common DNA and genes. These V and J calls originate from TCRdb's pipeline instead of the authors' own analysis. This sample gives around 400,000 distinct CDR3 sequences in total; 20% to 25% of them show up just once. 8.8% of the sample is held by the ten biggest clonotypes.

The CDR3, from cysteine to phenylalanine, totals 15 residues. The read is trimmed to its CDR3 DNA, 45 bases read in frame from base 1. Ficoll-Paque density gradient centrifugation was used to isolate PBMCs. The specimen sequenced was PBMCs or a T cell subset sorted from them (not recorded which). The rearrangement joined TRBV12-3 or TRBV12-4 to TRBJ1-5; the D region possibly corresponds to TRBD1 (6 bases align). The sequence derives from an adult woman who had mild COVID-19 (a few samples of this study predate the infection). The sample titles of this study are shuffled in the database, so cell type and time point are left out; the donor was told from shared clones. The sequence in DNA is TGTGCCAGCAGTTTTTTTAAGGGGGGCAACCAGCCCCAGCATTTT. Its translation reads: CASSFFKGGNQPQHF.